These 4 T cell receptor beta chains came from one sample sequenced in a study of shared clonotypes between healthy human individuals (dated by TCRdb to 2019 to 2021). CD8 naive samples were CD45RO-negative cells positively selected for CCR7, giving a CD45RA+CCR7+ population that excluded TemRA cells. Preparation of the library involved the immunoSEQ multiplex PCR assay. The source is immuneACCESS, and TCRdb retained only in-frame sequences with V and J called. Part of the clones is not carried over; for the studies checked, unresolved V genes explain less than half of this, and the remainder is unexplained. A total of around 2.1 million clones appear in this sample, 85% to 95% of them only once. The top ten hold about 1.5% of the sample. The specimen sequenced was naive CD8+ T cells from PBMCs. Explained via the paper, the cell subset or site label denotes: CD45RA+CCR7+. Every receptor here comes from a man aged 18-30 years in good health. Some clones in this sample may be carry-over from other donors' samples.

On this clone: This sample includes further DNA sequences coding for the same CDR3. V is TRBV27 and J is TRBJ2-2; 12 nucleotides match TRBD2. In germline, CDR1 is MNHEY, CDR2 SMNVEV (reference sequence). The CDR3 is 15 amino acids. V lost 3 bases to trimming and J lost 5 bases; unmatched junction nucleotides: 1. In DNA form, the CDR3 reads TGTGCCAGCAGTTTCGGACTAGCGGGAACCGGGGAGCTGTTTTTT. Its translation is CASSFGLAGTGELFF.

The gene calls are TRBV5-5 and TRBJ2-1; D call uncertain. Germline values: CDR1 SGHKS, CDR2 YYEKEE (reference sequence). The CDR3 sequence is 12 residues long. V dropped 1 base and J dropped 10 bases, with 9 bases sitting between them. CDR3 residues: CASSLYTAEQFF. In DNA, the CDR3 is TGTGCCAGCAGCTTGTACACCGCCGAGCAGTTCTTC.

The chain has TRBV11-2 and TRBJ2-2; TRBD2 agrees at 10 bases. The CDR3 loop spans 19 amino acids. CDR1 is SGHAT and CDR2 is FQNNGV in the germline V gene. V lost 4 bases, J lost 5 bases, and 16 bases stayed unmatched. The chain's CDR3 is CASSSRSSGREGRTGELFF. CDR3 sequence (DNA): TGTGCCAGCAGCTCTCGTTCCAGCGGGAGGGAAGGTCGTACCGGGGAGCTGTTTTTT.

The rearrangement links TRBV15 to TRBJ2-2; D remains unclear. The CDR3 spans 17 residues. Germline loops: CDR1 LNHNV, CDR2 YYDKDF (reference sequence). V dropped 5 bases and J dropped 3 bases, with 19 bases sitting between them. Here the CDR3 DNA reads TGTGCCACCAGCCCCCCGAGGTGGAGCACGGACACCGGGGAGCTGTTTTTT. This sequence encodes CATSPPRWSTDTGELFF.